Shown below are 11 T cell receptor beta chains from a single sample sequenced in a study of PD-1 blockade in classical Hodgkin lymphoma. Assay used: immunoSEQ multiplex PCR; TCRdb lists only in-frame clones, some missing. The sample gives about 12,000 clones, around four fifths of which show up once; about 1.4% is in the top ten. Every patient had relapsed following autologous stem cell transplantation, and cohorts differed in brentuximab vedotin exposure. Purification of CD4+ T cells from thawed PBMCs was performed via magnetic negative selection. This sample comprised CD4+ T cells from blood, obtained at baseline. The receptors here all came from a human donor with classical Hodgkin lymphoma.

The chain uses TRBV7-9 and TRBJ1-5; 9 bases align to TRBD1. CDR1 SEHNR and CDR2 FQNEAQ come from the germline V gene (reference sequence). This CDR3 spans 15 amino acids. The V segment lost 7 bases and the J segment 5 bases; nucleotides outside the gene matches: 9. CDR3 residues: CASTRGTGKDQPQHF. In nucleotides, the CDR3 is TGTGCCAGCACTAGGGGGACAGGGAAAGATCAGCCCCAGCATTTT.

The chain combines TRBV28 with TRBJ2-1; 10 bases fit TRBD2. Trimming took 6 bases from V and 15 from J; bases not matched to a gene: 8. Germline lookup yields CDR1 MDHEN and CDR2 SYDVKM. This CDR3 is 12 amino acids long. The CDR3 region has the DNA TGTGCCAGCAGGGTAGCGGGGGGACGTGGGTTCTTC. Its protein product is CASRVAGGRGFF.

This chain links TRBV7-2 with TRBJ2-7; 8 nucleotides agree with TRBD2. Trimming removed 6 bases from V and 2 bases from J; junction bases left unmatched: 15. The germline V gene encodes CDR1 SGHTA and CDR2 FQGNSA. The CDR3 totals 17 residues. The CDR3 loop reads CASSSATAGGQTYEQYF. The CDR3 DNA follows: TGTGCCAGCAGTTCAGCGACGGCGGGGGGACAAACCTACGAGCAGTACTTC. Full variable domain (outside the CDR3, taken from reference TRBV7-2 and TRBJ2-7): GAGVSQSPSNKVTEKGKDVELRCDPISGHTALYWYRQSLGQGLEFLIYFQGNSAPDKSGLPSDRFSAERTGGSVSTLTIQRTQQEDSAVYLCASSSATAGGQTYEQYFGPGTRLTVT.

The V call is TRBV9, the J call TRBJ2-6; D is ambiguous. CDR3 size: 14 residues. V shed 3 bases and J shed 1 base, with 5 bases lying between them. Germline V lookup: CDR1 SGDLS, CDR2 YYNGEE. In DNA, the CDR3 is TGTGCCAGCAGCGCCATTTCTGGGGCCAACGTCCTGACTTTC. This codes for CASSAISGANVLTF.

Here the CDR3 reads CASSPPGASPYGYTF. The CDR3 coding sequence is TGTGCCAGCTCACCACCAGGGGCGAGCCCCTATGGCTACACCTTC. This sequence joins TRBV18 and TRBJ1-2; TRBD1 might be the D (5 bases). Trimming took off 0 bases at V and 4 bases at J, with 12 bases between the two ends. Germline CDR1 is KGHSH and CDR2 is LQKENI. The CDR3 totals 15 residues.

V and J are TRBV19 and TRBJ1-5, with D unresolved. Trimming stripped 3 bases from V and 1 base from J, with 7 bases between. The CDR3 runs 14 residues. CDR1 and CDR2 (germline): LNHDA, SQIVND (reference sequence). The CDR3 spells CASSIRGSNQPQHF. The CDR3 bases are TGTGCCAGTAGTATTCGAGGGAGCAATCAGCCCCAGCATTTT. The complete variable domain, with remaining parts taken from reference TRBV19 and TRBJ1-5, reads DGGITQSPKYLFRKEGQNVTLSCEQNLNHDAMYWYRQDPGQGLRLIYYSQIVNDFQKGDIAEGYSVSREKKESFPLTVTSAQKNPTAFYLCASSIRGSNQPQHFGDGTRLSIL.

The V call is TRBV7-2, the J call TRBJ2-7; TRBD2 matches 15 bases. Per the germline V gene, CDR1 is SGHTA and CDR2 is FQGNSA. The CDR3 consists of 16 residues. Trimming removed 5 bases from V and 5 bases from J; junction bases left unmatched: 7. The CDR3 region is CASSRGLAGGLDEQYF. The DNA of the CDR3 is TGTGCCAGCAGCCGCGGACTAGCGGGGGGGCTAGACGAGCAGTACTTC.

J is TRBJ1-4 and V is TRBV7-8; tentatively, D is TRBD1 (5 bases). Trimming cost V 0 bases and J 0 bases, with 8 bases left between them. Germline values: CDR1 SGHVS, CDR2 FQNEAQ. There are 16 residues in the CDR3. The CDR3 sequence: CASSLAREATNEKLFF. CDR3 DNA sequence: TGTGCCAGCAGCTTAGCCAGGGAGGCAACTAATGAAAAACTGTTTTTT.

This clone was seen just once. The chain is built from TRBV7-3 and TRBJ1-1, with 9 bases aligning to TRBD1. The junction had 8 bases not matched to a gene; V was cut back by 2 bases and J by 4 bases. The germline V gene encodes CDR1 SGHTA and CDR2 FQGTGA. This CDR3 spans 16 amino acids. The CDR3: CASSLVGQGSGTEAFF. DNA of the CDR3: TGTGCCAGCAGCTTAGTCGGACAGGGGTCGGGCACTGAAGCTTTCTTT.

J is TRBJ2-3 and V is TRBV25-1, with D perhaps TRBD2 (6 bases). Trimming removed 0 bases at V and 4 bases at J, with 14 bases between. The CDR3 runs to 16 residues. Germline V CDR1 and CDR2: MGHDK, SYGVNS. CDR3 bases: TGTGCCAGCAGTGAATATTCCCAACTAGCATCAGATACGCAGTATTTT. Its translation is CASSEYSQLASDTQYF.

This rearrangement joins TRBV6-5 to TRBJ2-3; D might be TRBD2 (5 bases). V gave up 7 bases and J gave up 2 bases, with 10 bases separating them. The CDR3 loop spans 13 amino acids. Germline V CDR1 and CDR2: MNHEY, SVGAGI. The CDR3 here is CASKGGPTDTQYF. The CDR3 coding sequence is TGTGCCAGCAAAGGCGGGCCCACAGATACGCAGTATTTT.